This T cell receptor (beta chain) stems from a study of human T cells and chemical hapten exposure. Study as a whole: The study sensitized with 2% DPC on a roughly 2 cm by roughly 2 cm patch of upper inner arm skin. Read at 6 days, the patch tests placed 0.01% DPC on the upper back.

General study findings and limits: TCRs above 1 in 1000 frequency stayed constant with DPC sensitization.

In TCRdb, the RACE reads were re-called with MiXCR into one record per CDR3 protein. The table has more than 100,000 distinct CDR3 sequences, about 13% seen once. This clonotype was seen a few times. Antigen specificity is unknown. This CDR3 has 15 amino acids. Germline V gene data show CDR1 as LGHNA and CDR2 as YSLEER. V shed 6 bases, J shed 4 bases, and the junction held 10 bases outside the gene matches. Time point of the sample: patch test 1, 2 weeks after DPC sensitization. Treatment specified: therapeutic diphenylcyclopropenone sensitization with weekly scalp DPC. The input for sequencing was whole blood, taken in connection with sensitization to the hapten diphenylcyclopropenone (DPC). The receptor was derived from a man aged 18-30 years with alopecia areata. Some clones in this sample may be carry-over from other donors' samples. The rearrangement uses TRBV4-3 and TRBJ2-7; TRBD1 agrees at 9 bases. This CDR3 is CASRDPGQGVYEQYF. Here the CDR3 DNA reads TGCGCCAGCAGGGACCCGGGACAGGGTGTTTACGAGCAGTACTTC.